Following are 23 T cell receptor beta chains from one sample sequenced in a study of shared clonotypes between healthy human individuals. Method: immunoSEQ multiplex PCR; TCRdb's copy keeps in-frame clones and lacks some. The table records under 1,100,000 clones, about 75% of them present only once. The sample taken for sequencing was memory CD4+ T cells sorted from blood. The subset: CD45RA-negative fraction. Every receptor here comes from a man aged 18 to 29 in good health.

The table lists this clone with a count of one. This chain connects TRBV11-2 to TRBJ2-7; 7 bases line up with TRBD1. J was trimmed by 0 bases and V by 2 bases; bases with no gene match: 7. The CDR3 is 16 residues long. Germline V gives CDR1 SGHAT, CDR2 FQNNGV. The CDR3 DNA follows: TGTGCCAGCAGCTTATTGACAGGGCCTGCCTCCTACGAGCAGTACTTC. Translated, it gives CASSLLTGPASYEQYF.

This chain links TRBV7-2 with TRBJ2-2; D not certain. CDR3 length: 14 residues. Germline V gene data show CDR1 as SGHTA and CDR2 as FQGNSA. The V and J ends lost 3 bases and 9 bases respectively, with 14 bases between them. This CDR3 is CASSFGGSKRELFF. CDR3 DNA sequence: TGTGCCAGCAGCTTTGGTGGGTCAAAGAGGGAGCTGTTTTTT.

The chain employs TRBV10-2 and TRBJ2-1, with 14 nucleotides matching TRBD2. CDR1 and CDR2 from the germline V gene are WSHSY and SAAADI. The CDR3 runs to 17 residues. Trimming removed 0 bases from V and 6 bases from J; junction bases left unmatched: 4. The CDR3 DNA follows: TGCGCCAGCAGTGAGTCCGGGACTAGCGGGAGCTTCAATGAGCAGTTCTTC. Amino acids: CASSESGTSGSFNEQFF.

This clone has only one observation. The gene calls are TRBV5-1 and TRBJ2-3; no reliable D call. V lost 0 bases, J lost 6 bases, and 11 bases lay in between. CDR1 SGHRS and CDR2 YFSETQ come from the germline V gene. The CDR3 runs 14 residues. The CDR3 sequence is CASSLGPMGDTQYF. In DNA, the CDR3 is TGCGCCAGCAGCTTGGGACCGATGGGGGATACGCAGTATTTT.

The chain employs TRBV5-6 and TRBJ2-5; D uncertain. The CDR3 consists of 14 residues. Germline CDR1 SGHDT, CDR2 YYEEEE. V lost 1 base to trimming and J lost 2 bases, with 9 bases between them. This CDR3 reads CASSLTGIQETQYF. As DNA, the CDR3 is TGTGCCAGCAGCTTGACCGGTATACAAGAGACCCAGTACTTC. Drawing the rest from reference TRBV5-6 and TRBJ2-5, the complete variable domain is DAGVTQSPTHLIKTRGQQVTLRCSPKSGHDTVSWYQQALGQGPQFIFQYYEEEERQRGNFPDRFSGHQFPNYSSELNVNALLLGDSALYLCASSLTGIQETQYFGPGTRLLVL.

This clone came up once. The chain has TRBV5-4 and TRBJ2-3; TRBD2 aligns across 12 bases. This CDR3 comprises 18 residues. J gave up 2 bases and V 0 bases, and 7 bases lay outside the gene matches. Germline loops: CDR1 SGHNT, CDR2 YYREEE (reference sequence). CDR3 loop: CASSLGILAGGYTDTQYF. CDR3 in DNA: TGTGCCAGCAGCTTGGGGATACTAGCGGGGGGTTACACAGATACGCAGTATTTT. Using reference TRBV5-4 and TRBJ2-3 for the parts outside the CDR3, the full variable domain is ETGVTQSPTHLIKTRGQQVTLRCSSQSGHNTVSWYQQALGQGPQFIFQYYREEENGRGNFPPRFSGLQFPNYSSELNVNALELDDSALYLCASSLGILAGGYTDTQYFGPGTRLTVL.

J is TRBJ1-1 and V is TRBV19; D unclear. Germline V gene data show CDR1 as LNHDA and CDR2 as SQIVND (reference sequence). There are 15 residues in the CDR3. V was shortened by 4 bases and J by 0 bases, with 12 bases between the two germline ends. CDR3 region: CASSKALAMNTEAFF. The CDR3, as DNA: TGTGCCAGTAGTAAAGCCCTGGCGATGAACACTGAAGCTTTCTTT.

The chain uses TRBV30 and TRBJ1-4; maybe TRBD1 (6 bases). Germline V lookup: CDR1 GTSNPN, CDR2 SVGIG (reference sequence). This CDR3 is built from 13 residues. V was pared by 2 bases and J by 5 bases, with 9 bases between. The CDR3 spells CAWSPDRNEKLFF. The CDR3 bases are TGTGCCTGGAGTCCGGACAGAAATGAAAAACTGTTTTTT. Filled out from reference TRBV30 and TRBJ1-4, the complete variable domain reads SQTIHQWPATLVQPVGSPLSLECTVEGTSNPNLYWYRQAAGRGLQLLFYSVGIGQISSEVPQNLSASRPQDRQFILSSKKLLLSDSGFYLCAWSPDRNEKLFFGSGTQLSVL.

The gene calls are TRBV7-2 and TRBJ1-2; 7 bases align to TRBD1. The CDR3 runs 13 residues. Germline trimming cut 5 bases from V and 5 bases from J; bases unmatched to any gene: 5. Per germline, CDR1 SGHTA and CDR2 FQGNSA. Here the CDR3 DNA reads TGTGCCAGCAGCGCGGACAGGCAGTATGGCTACACCTTC. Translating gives CASSADRQYGYTF.

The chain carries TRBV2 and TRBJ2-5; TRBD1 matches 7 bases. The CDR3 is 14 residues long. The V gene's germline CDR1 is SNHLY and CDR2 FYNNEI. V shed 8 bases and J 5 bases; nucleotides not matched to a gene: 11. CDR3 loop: CASGIEGAGETQYF. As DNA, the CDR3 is TGTGCCAGCGGAATAGAGGGGGCGGGTGAGACCCAGTACTTC.

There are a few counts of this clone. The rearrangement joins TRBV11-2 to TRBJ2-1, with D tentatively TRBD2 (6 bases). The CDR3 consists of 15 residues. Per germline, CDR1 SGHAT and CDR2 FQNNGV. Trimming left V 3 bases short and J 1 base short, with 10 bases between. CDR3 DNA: TGTGCCAGCAGCTTGGGTCGGGAGTCCTACAATGAGCAGTTCTTC. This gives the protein CASSLGRESYNEQFF.

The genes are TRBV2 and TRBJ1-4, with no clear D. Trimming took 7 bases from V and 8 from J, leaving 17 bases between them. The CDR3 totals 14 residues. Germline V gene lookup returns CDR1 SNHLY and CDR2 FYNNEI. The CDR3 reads CASKDLGIGEKLFF. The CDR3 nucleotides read TGTGCCAGCAAAGATCTGGGGATCGGCGAAAAACTGTTTTTT.

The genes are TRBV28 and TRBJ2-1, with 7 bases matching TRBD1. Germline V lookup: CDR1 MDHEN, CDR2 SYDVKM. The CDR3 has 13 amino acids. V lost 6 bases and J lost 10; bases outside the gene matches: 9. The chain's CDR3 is CASRNSDRHEQFF. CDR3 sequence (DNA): TGTGCCAGCAGGAACTCGGACAGGCACGAGCAGTTCTTC.

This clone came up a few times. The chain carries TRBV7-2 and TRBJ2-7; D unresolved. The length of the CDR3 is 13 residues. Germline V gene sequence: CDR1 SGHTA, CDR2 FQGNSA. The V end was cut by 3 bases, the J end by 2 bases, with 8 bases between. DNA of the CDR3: TGTGCCAGCAGCTTTTTTGGGCCCTACGAGCAGTACTTC. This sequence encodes CASSFFGPYEQYF.

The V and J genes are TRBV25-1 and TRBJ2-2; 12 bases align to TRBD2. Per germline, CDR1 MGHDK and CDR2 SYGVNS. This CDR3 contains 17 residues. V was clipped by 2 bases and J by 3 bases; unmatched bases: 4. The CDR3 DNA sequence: TGTGCCAGCAGTGAACCTAGCGGGGGGGCCCACACCGGGGAGCTGTTTTTT. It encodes CASSEPSGGAHTGELFF.

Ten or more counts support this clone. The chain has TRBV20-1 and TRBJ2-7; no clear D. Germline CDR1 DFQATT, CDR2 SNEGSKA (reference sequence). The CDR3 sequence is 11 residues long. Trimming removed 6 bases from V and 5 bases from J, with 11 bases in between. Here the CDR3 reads CSAMYVNEQYF. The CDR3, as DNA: TGCAGTGCCATGTACGTGAACGAGCAGTACTTC.

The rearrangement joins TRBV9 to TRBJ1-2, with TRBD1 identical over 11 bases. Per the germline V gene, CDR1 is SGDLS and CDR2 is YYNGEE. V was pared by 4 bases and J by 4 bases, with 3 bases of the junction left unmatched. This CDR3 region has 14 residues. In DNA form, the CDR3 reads TGTGCCAGCAGCAACGGACAGGGGGCCTATGGCTACACCTTC. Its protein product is CASSNGQGAYGYTF.

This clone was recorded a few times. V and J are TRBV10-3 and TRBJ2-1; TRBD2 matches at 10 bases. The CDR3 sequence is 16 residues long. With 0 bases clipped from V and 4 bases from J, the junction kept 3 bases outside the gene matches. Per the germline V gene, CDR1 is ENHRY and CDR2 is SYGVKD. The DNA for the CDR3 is TGTGCCATCAGTGAGTCTGCTAGCGGGGGTTACAATGAGCAGTTCTTC. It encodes CAISESASGGYNEQFF.

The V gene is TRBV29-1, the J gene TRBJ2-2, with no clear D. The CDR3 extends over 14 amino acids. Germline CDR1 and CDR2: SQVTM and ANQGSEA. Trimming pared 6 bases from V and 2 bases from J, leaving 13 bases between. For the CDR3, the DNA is TGCAGCGTGTGGGGTATGGGTAACACCGGGGAGCTGTTTTTT. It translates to CSVWGMGNTGELFF.

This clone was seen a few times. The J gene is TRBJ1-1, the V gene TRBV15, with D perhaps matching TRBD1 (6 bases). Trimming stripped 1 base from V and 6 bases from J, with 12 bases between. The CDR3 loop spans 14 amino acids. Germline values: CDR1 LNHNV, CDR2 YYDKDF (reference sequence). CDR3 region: CATSRVGGNPEAFF. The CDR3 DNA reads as TGTGCCACCAGCAGAGTTGGGGGCAACCCTGAAGCTTTCTTT.

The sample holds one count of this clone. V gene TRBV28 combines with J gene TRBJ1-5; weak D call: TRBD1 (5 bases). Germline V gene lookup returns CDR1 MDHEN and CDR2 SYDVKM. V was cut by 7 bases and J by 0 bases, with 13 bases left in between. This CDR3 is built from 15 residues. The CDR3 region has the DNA TGTGCCAGCACACCGCGGGGGTATAGCAATCAGCCCCAGCATTTT. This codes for CASTPRGYSNQPQHF.

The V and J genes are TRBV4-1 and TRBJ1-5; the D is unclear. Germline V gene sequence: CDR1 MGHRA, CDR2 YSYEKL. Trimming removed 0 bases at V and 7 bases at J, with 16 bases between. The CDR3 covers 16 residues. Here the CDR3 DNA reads TGCGCCAGCAGCCAAGAAGAGGGCCAGGTGGGCCAGCCCCAGCATTTT. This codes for CASSQEEGQVGQPQHF.

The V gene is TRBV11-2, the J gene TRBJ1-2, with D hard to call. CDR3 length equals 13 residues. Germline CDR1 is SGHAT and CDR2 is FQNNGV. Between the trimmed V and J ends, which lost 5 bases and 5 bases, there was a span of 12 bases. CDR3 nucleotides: TGTGCCAGCAGCCCTCTCCAGCGTTATGGCTACACCTTC. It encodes CASSPLQRYGYTF.